This T cell receptor beta chain was found in a study of regulatory T cells in long-lasting Graves disease. About the research overall: Graves' patients (newly diagnosed) had been on antithyroid drugs under 3 months. Whole-study results and caveats: A greater number of public clonotypes (about 3,000) was shared by persistent patients than by new patients (approximately 880). Analysis covered peripheral blood alone, not thyroid tissue.

V trimming: 1 base; J trimming: 0 bases; junction bases outside the gene matches: 12. Germline assignment: CDR1 SGHTA and CDR2 FQGNSA. The CDR3 spans 20 residues. Noted time point: newly diagnosed GD, antithyroid drugs for less than 3 months. With RNA extracted from PBMCs as input, the TCR library was made. For this clonotype: Antigen specificity is unknown.

The authors built TCR beta libraries using iRepertoire HTBI primers and Arm-PCR of CDR3 regions. Each CDR3 protein gets one entry after TCRdb re-called the multiplex PCR reads with MiXCR. This sample has roughly 560,000 distinct CDR3 sequences, with about 12% found just once. These data were likewise used in another study, on T cells in Graves' hyperthyroidism and ophthalmopathy.

The chain is built from TRBV7-2 and TRBJ2-6, with 7 bases fitting TRBD1. Sequenced material: peripheral blood mononuclear cells (PBMCs), taken at new diagnosis, from a patient treated with antithyroid drugs. The sequence derives from a woman aged 25 to 45 with Graves disease. The CDR3 protein is CASSLGYRGRSGSGANVLTF. CDR3 bases: TGTGCCAGCAGCTTAGGTTACAGGGGCCGGTCCGGCTCTGGGGCCAACGTCCTGACTTTC.